This T cell receptor beta chain is drawn from a study of blood T cell repertoires in COVID-19. About the research overall: Samples came from the United States, Italy and Spain, spanning acute and convalescent COVID-19. T cells, B-cell-depleted T cells, or PBMCs provided the cDNA or gDNA that served as material.

The CDR3 is 13 amino acids. J gave up 5 bases and V 9 bases, and 1 base lay outside the gene matches. In the study's own analysis: Reference gene primer amplification yielded estimated nucleated cell counts. Produced via immunoSEQ multiplex PCR; TCRdb's table is partial and in-frame only. The D gene and trimming were derived from the DNA, and the V and J assignments and clone size from that table. This table has about 140,000 clones, about 70% appearing once. The gene calls are TRBV12-3 or TRBV12-4 and TRBJ2-1, with 13 bases that match TRBD2. This clonotype was sampled from a man older than 75 with acute or convalescent COVID-19. Sequenced input: peripheral blood. CDR3 coding DNA: TGTGCCAGTGGACTAGCGGGGGACAATGAGCAGTTCTTC. Its protein product is CASGLAGDNEQFF.